The entry that follows covers one TCR beta chain sequence. The data were taken from a study of radiotherapy plus CTLA-4 blockade in lung cancer. Alongside CTLA-4 blockade with ipilimumab, patients with chemo-refractory metastatic non-small-cell lung cancer received focal radiation. Data came from immunoSEQ multiplex PCR; TCRdb stores just in-frame clones and leaves some out. This sample has 1,500 to 2,000 clones, with approximately 91% found just once. The CDR3 has 12 residues. Looked up from germline, CDR1 is SGHRS and CDR2 is YFSETQ. V shed 0 bases and J shed 9 bases, with 8 bases lying between them.

This sample comprised tumor tissue, obtained from a patient treated with radiotherapy plus ipilimumab. The clonotype originates from a human donor with non-small cell lung cancer who had a complete response to radiotherapy plus ipilimumab. V and J are TRBV5-1 and TRBJ2-3; D ambiguous. Here the CDR3 reads CASSLGAGTQYF. DNA of the CDR3: TGCGCCAGCAGCTTGGGGGCCGGCACGCAGTATTTT.